These 15 T cell receptor beta chains originate from one sample sequenced in a study of somatic mutations in cytotoxic T cells in rheumatoid arthritis. Using immunoSEQ multiplex PCR, the repertoire was profiled, and TCRdb retains in-frame clones only, with some absent. The sample has about 7,000 clones, 75% seen once. The sample was CD8+ T cells sorted from blood. The source is an adult with rheumatoid arthritis.

This clone came up once. J is TRBJ2-7 and V is TRBV7-2; 9 bases match TRBD2. The germline V gene encodes CDR1 SGHTA and CDR2 FQGNSA. The CDR3 covers 14 residues. V lost 5 bases to trimming and J lost 4 bases; unmatched junction nucleotides: 6. The CDR3 protein is CASSPSGEAYEQYF. The CDR3 DNA is TGTGCCAGCAGCCCTAGCGGGGAGGCTTACGAGCAGTACTTC.

This clone is labeled large. The rearrangement links TRBV9 to TRBJ2-5, with D unresolved. The CDR3 spans 15 residues. Germline V gene data show CDR1 as SGDLS and CDR2 as YYNGEE. Trimming stripped 0 bases from V and 5 bases from J, with 14 bases between. CDR3 amino acids: CASSVGWGTRETQYF. The DNA for the CDR3 is TGTGCCAGCAGCGTAGGTTGGGGAACCAGGGAGACCCAGTACTTC. The complete variable domain, with remaining parts taken from reference TRBV9 and TRBJ2-5, reads DSGVTQTPKHLITATGQRVTLRCSPRSGDLSVYWYQQSLDQGLQFLIQYYNGEERAKGNILERFSAQQFPDLHSELNLSSLELGDSALYFCASSVGWGTRETQYFGPGTRLLVL.

This clone was picked up a small number of times. The genes are TRBV6-1 and TRBJ1-1; 9 positions match TRBD1. With 5 bases clipped from V and 0 bases from J, the junction kept 4 bases outside the gene matches. The germline CDR1 and CDR2 sequences are MNHNS and SASEGT. The CDR3 is 15 amino acids. CDR3 bases: TGTGCCAGCAGTCTAGGGACAGGGATGAACACTGAAGCTTTCTTT. Residues: CASSLGTGMNTEAFF.

The rearrangement uses TRBV9 and TRBJ2-3; tentatively, D is TRBD1 (6 bases). Germline V gives CDR1 SGDLS, CDR2 YYNGEE. This CDR3 is 13 amino acids long. V was clipped by 5 bases and J by 4 bases, with 11 bases between them. The CDR3 loop reads CASRRPGADTQYF. The CDR3 DNA sequence: TGTGCCAGCAGGAGACCAGGGGCAGATACGCAGTATTTT.

The chain joins TRBV6-5 to TRBJ1-6, with 8 bases matching TRBD1. CDR1 MNHEY and CDR2 SVGAGI come from the germline V gene. The CDR3 extends over 13 amino acids. V was pared by 7 bases and J by 8 bases, with 4 bases of the junction left unmatched. The CDR3: CASTRDRYSPLHF. The CDR3 bases are TGTGCCAGCACCAGGGACAGGTATTCACCCCTCCACTTT.

This chain joins TRBV4-1 and TRBJ1-3; D uncertain. Trimming cost V 0 bases and J 9 bases, with 9 bases left between them. CDR3 length: 13 residues. Germline CDR1 and CDR2: MGHRA and YSYEKL. The CDR3 protein is CASSQDVEGTIYF. CDR3 nucleotides: TGCGCCAGCAGCCAAGATGTAGAGGGCACCATATATTTT.

The rearrangement joins TRBV7-9 to TRBJ2-5; no reliable D call. The CDR3 contains 15 residues. Trimming took 1 base from V and 4 from J, leaving 13 bases between them. The germline CDR1 and CDR2 sequences are SEHNR and FQNEAQ (reference sequence). The CDR3 DNA reads TGTGCCAGCAGCTTAGGAAGATTGGTGGTAGAGACCCAGTACTTC. Its translation is CASSLGRLVVETQYF.

Within the sample, this clone is medium-sized. The chain couples TRBV7-3 to TRBJ2-2; D is ambiguous. Trimming removed 8 bases at V and 5 bases at J, with 12 bases between. CDR3 length: 13 amino acids. CDR1 and CDR2 (germline): SGHTA, FQGTGA. The CDR3, as DNA: TGTGCCAGCCAGGATTGGAAAACCGGGGAGCTGTTTTTT. As protein: CASQDWKTGELFF.

Here the CDR3 DNA reads TGCGCCAGCAGCCCCTCTCCTAGGACAGGGGGCGCGGAGACCCAGTACTTC. This gives the protein CASSPSPRTGGAETQYF. The gene calls are TRBV4-1 and TRBJ2-5; 11 nucleotides line up with TRBD1. The junction had 12 bases not matched to a gene; V was cut back by 4 bases and J by 5 bases. The CDR3 is made up of 17 amino acids. The germline V gene has CDR1 MGHRA and CDR2 YSYEKL.

The rearrangement uses TRBV7-9 and TRBJ1-1; D remains ambiguous. V lost 5 bases and J lost 0, with 10 bases in between. CDR1 and CDR2 (germline): SEHNR, FQNEAQ (reference sequence). The CDR3 extends over 14 amino acids. The chain's CDR3 is CASSPEPLNTEAFF. DNA of the CDR3: TGTGCCAGCAGCCCGGAACCGCTGAACACTGAAGCTTTCTTT.

V gene TRBV6-1 combines with J gene TRBJ2-3; TRBD2 aligns across 14 bases. There are 15 residues in the CDR3. CDR1 and CDR2 (germline): MNHNS, SASEGT. V was pared by 4 bases and J by 7 bases, with 4 bases of the junction left unmatched. The CDR3 protein is CASSGTSGGPYTQYF. The CDR3 DNA follows: TGTGCCAGCAGTGGGACTAGCGGGGGGCCATATACGCAGTATTTT.

This chain joins TRBV5-6 and TRBJ2-7, with TRBD1 as a possible D gene (5 bases). With 0 bases removed from V and 2 bases from J, the gap between germline ends came to 12 bases. This CDR3 spans 15 amino acids. Germline CDR1 SGHDT, CDR2 YYEEEE. CDR3: CASSLVNRPTYEQYF. The CDR3 bases are TGTGCCAGCAGCTTGGTAAACAGGCCGACCTACGAGCAGTACTTC.

This clone appeared a single time. The rearrangement uses TRBV5-6 and TRBJ2-2, with 10 bases fitting TRBD1. Unmatched junction bases numbered 4, after V lost 4 bases and J lost 1 base. The CDR3 runs 16 residues. The germline gives CDR1 SGHDT, CDR2 YYEEEE. CDR3 sequence: CASSPDRGLNTGELFF. CDR3 nucleotides: TGTGCCAGCAGCCCGGACAGGGGGTTGAACACCGGGGAGCTGTTTTTT.

This clone was picked up a small number of times. The junction does not match germline at one end; this may be a read error. The V gene is TRBV5-3, the J gene TRBJ2-5; a weak D match, TRBD1 (5 bases). TRBV5-3 is an ORF for which the function is uncertain. This CDR3 is built from 13 residues. CDR3 residues: CASSLKGVETQYF. In nucleotides, the CDR3 is TGTGCCAGCAGCTTGAAAGGGGTCGAGACCCAGTACTTC.

J is TRBJ2-2 and V is TRBV5-1, with a weak D call TRBD1 (7 bases). Deletions cut 4 bases from V and 7 bases from J, with 17 bases between. Per germline, CDR1 SGHRS and CDR2 YFSETQ. The CDR3 covers 15 residues. The CDR3 reads CASSPDRTGGGELFF. As DNA, the CDR3 is TGCGCCAGCAGCCCGGACAGGACCGGGGGCGGGGAGCTGTTTTTT.